This T cell receptor (beta chain) was recovered during a study of blood T cell repertoires in COVID-19. Clones were sequenced by immunoSEQ multiplex PCR, and TCRdb holds only the in-frame ones, with some missing. Of more than 250,000 clones listed, approximately 87% are singletons. The length of the CDR3 is 13 residues. Per the germline V gene, CDR1 is SNHLY and CDR2 is FYNNEI. V shed 6 bases and J shed 3 bases, with 11 bases lying between them. This clone occurred once. Recruits, aged about 18 to 89 years, lived in 25 or so US areas. Clinical history reported by participants formed the basis on which cohorts were assigned.

The genes are TRBV2 and TRBJ1-1, with D maybe TRBD1 (6 bases). The sequence was obtained from a young woman who had recovered from COVID-19. Sequencing was done on a sample of PBMCs or T cells enriched from blood (not recorded which). Written as DNA, the CDR3 is TGTGCCAGCAGGCAGGGGTTTTACACTGAAGCTTTCTTT. Its translation is CASRQGFYTEAFF.